This T cell receptor beta chain was sequenced in a study of metastatic and nonmetastatic thyroid tumors. General study findings and limits: Significantly higher TCR beta diversity was reportedly seen in malignant thyroid tumors than benign nodules, in blood and tumor.

For this clone: Its antigen is not known.

Thyroid surgery was preceded by no treatment in any patient. TCRdb re-called the PCR reads through MiXCR. The repertoire holds 11,000 to 15,000 clones, with 3% to 4.5% as singletons. Trimming pared 1 base from V and 0 bases from J, leaving 7 bases between. This CDR3 has 14 amino acids. The receptor was derived from a female donor with papillary thyroid cancer or a benign thyroid nodule (not recorded which). Some clones in this sample may be carry-over from other donors' samples. Input material: tumor tissue. This chain connects TRBV12-3 or TRBV12-4 to TRBJ2-7; the D is unclear. In DNA form, the CDR3 reads TGTGCCAGCAGTTTAGGGGCGGTCTCCTACGAGCAGTACTTC. It is translated as CASSLGAVSYEQYF.